This is a list of T cell receptor beta chains from one sample in a study of technical replicates of blood from several donors. The method was immunoSEQ multiplex PCR; TCRdb's version includes in-frame clones alone and lacks a portion of them. The sample consists of 60,000 to 90,000 clones, about 97% of them appearing once. Sequenced sample: T cells isolated from PBMCs. These receptors were collected from a human donor in good health. Each CDR3 is given without its conserved first and last residue. Each record gives: CDR3 length, D gene, V gene, CDR3 protein. A D gene is named only where the DNA matches it firmly.

length: 10; D: TRBD1; V: TRBV7-8; CDR3: ASSPGTVGLF
length: 12; D: .; V: TRBV10-2; CDR3: ASSAAGTGNTIY
length: 10; D: .; V: TRBV7-2; CDR3: ASSTTSYGYT
length: 12; D: .; V: TRBV30; CDR3: AWSVTRGAGGYT
length: 13; D: .; V: TRBV2; CDR3: ASSEVLRVLGGYT
length: 12; D: .; V: TRBV6-1; CDR3: ASSGISGQGEAF
length: 14; D: .; V: TRBV4-2; CDR3: ASSLTTGMSNQPQH
length: 14; D: TRBD1; V: TRBV27; CDR3: ASSRLSQGANSPLH
length: 9; D: TRBD1; V: TRBV6-4; CDR3: ASSGGQEAF
length: 17; D: TRBD1; V: TRBV5-8; CDR3: ASSLRQGAQLEGDTEAF
length: 12; D: .; V: TRBV29-1; CDR3: SVRGGQKNTEAF
length: 13; D: .; V: TRBV11-2; CDR3: ASSFPGHLYNEQF
length: 11; D: .; V: TRBV28; CDR3: ASSFPSANGYT
length: 11; D: .; V: TRBV11-2; CDR3: ASSLGQFYGYT
length: 11; D: .; V: TRBV5-4; CDR3: ASSRDSQETQY